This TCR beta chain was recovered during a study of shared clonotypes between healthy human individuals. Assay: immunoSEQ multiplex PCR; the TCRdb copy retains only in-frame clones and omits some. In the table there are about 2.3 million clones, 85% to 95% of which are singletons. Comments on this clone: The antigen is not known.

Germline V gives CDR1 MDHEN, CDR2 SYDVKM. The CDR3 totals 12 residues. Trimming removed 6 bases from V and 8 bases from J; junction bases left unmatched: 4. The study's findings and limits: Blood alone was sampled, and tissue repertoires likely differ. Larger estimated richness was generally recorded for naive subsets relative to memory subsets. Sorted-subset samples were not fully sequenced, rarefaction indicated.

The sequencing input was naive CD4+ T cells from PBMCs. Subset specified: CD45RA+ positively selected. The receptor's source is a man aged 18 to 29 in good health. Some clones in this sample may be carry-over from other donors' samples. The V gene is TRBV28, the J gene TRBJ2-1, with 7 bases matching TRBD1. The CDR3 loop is CASRRTGDEQFF. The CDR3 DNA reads TGTGCCAGCAGGAGGACAGGAGATGAGCAGTTCTTC.